The T cell receptor (beta chain) described here comes from a study of blood T cell repertoires in COVID-19. Overall study: The United States, Italy and Spain were the sources of the acute and convalescent COVID-19 samples. PBMCs, B-cell-depleted T cells, or T cells provided the cDNA or gDNA that made up the material.

This clone was counted once. CDR3 size: 15 residues. The V gene's germline CDR1 is MDHEN and CDR2 SYDVKM. Losses at the gene ends were 5 bases for V and 0 bases for J; bases not matched to a gene: 7. Study processing details: Counts of nucleated cells, estimated from reference gene primer amplification, were obtained. Measured with immunoSEQ multiplex PCR; TCRdb has only the in-frame clones, and not every one. V and J calls and clone size follow that table, whereas D and trimming were derived from the DNA. The data show 110,000 or so clones, over 70% seen once. The chain uses TRBV28 and TRBJ2-7; 7 bases line up with TRBD2. This TCR was recovered from a human donor in a cohort sampled during active or convalescent COVID-19. The sequenced sample consisted of peripheral blood. The DNA of the CDR3 is TGTGCCAGCAGTCCGATCGGACTAGGCTCCTACGAGCAGTACTTC. Protein product: CASSPIGLGSYEQYF.